One and the same sample provided the 26 T cell receptor beta chains below, sequenced in a study of T cells in Graves' hyperthyroidism and ophthalmopathy. Researchers amplified the TCR beta CDR3 regions from RNA transcripts. With the HTBI primer set, the TCR CDR3 went through a first round of RT-PCR. TCRdb itself ran the multiplex PCR reads through MiXCR, one entry per CDR3 protein. Seen here are about 600,000 distinct CDR3 sequences, 14% observed once, and the top ten hold about an eighth. Material: blood. Receptors originate from a woman aged 50 to 60 with Graves' ophthalmopathy.

In the case of this clonotype: At one end the junction does not follow the germline gene, possibly because of a read error. The rearrangement joins TRBV5-6 to TRBJ2-1; D gene ambiguous. The germline gives CDR1 SGHDT, CDR2 YYEEEE. The CDR3 totals 12 residues. In nucleotides, the CDR3 is TGTGCCAGCAGCCCCTCCTGCAATGAGCAGTTCTTC. This sequence encodes CASSPSCNEQFF.

This clonotype has ten or more counts. The chain carries TRBV30 and TRBJ2-3, with 10 positions matching TRBD2. There are 13 residues in the CDR3. Germline CDR1 is GTSNPN and CDR2 is SVGIG (reference sequence). V shed 6 bases, J shed 7 bases, and the junction held 7 bases outside the gene matches. Here the CDR3 reads CACSSGSGYTQYF. In DNA form, the CDR3 reads TGTGCCTGTTCTAGCGGGAGTGGGTATACGCAGTATTTT.

This clonotype was seen repeatedly, ten times or more. The chain links TRBV28 to TRBJ2-5, with TRBD1 as a possible D gene (6 bases). This CDR3 is built from 14 residues. Trimming shortened V by 4 bases and J by 7 bases, and 16 bases separated the two germline ends. CDR1 and CDR2 (germline): MDHEN, SYDVKM. CDR3 sequence (DNA): TGTGCCAGCAGTTCCACAGGGAGATTGAGGACCCAGTACTTC. Its translation is CASSSTGRLRTQYF.

CDR3 bases: TGTGCCAGCAGACCCGGAGCGGGACCTTACAATGAGCAGTTCTTC. Its protein is CASRPGAGPYNEQFF. V is TRBV6-1 and J is TRBJ2-1, with 7 bases fitting TRBD2. The CDR3 runs to 15 residues. CDR1 is MNHNS, CDR2 SASEGT, per germline. The V and J ends lost 6 bases and 4 bases, in that order; junction bases with no gene match: 9.

This clonotype has at least ten counts. The V call is TRBV6-1, the J call TRBJ2-5, with D tentatively TRBD2 (5 bases). The V and J ends lost 5 bases and 4 bases respectively, with 17 bases between them. Germline values: CDR1 MNHNS, CDR2 SASEGT. The CDR3 is made up of 15 amino acids. CDR3 loop: CASSYISGKTETQYF. CDR3 DNA: TGTGCCAGCAGTTATATATCCGGGAAGACAGAGACCCAGTACTTC.

This clonotype came up many times. The chain links TRBV28 to TRBJ2-7, with 9 nucleotides matching TRBD2. CDR1 is MDHEN, CDR2 SYDVKM, per germline. Trimming at V came to 2 bases and at J to 5 bases, leaving 13 bases not matched to a gene. The CDR3 covers 17 residues. CDR3 in DNA: TGTGCCAGCAGTTTACTTGGCGGGAGGGCAGGGGGAAACGAGCAGTACTTC. This encodes CASSLLGGRAGGNEQYF.

The gene calls are TRBV18 and TRBJ1-2; a possible D gene is TRBD1 (6 bases). Germline assignment: CDR1 KGHSH and CDR2 LQKENI. This CDR3 is 14 amino acids long. V lost 2 bases to trimming and J lost 8 bases, with 15 bases between them. CDR3 residues: CASSPSAQGRGYTF. The CDR3 bases are TGTGCCAGCTCACCAAGTGCACAGGGAAGAGGCTACACCTTC.

At least ten counts were recorded for this clonotype. The chain carries TRBV20-1 and TRBJ1-1; 10 positions match TRBD1. V was clipped by 5 bases and J by 5 bases; unmatched bases: 11. The germline V gene encodes CDR1 DFQATT and CDR2 SNEGSKA (reference sequence). The CDR3 extends over 15 amino acids. The DNA for the CDR3 is TGCAGTGCTGGGGGAGGGGGACAGGGGTTAACTGAAGCTTTCTTT. This sequence encodes CSAGGGGQGLTEAFF.

This clonotype was seen more than once but under ten times. The genes are TRBV20-1 and TRBJ2-5; D uncertain. CDR1 and CDR2 (germline): DFQATT, SNEGSKA (reference sequence). The CDR3 sequence is 13 residues long. Trimming shortened V by 5 bases and J by 0 bases, and 10 bases separated the two germline ends. CDR3 in DNA: TGCAGTGCTTCCCGACCGCACCAAGAGACCCAGTACTTC. Its translation is CSASRPHQETQYF.

This clonotype was recorded a few times. The chain recombines TRBV28 with TRBJ1-4, with a possible D match to TRBD1 (6 bases). Trimming stripped 5 bases from V and 3 bases from J, with 16 bases between. Per germline, CDR1 MDHEN and CDR2 SYDVKM. The CDR3 consists of 16 residues. The CDR3 reads CASSPFMGAANEKLFF. The CDR3 DNA sequence: TGTGCCAGCAGTCCCTTTATGGGGGCCGCTAATGAAAAACTGTTTTTT. Drawing the rest from reference TRBV28 and TRBJ1-4, the complete variable domain is DVKVTQSSRYLVKRTGEKVFLECVQDMDHENMFWYRQDPGLGLRLIYFSYDVKMKEKGDIPEGYSVSREKKERFSLILESASTNQTSMYLCASSPFMGAANEKLFFGSGTQLSVL.

The genes are TRBV28 and TRBJ2-2; D may be TRBD2 (6 bases). V was trimmed by 3 bases and J by 5 bases, leaving 16 bases between them. From germline, CDR1 is MDHEN and CDR2 SYDVKM. The CDR3 consists of 16 residues. The CDR3 is CASSFGGSLRTGELFF. In nucleotides, the CDR3 is TGTGCCAGCAGTTTTGGAGGGAGCTTGAGGACCGGGGAGCTGTTTTTT.

This chain connects TRBV28 to TRBJ1-4; 8 bases are shared with TRBD1. This CDR3 contains 15 residues. Germline loops: CDR1 MDHEN, CDR2 SYDVKM. V trimming: 6 bases; J trimming: 7 bases; junction bases outside the gene matches: 10. CDR3 sequence (DNA): TGTGCCAGCAGCTTCGACAGGGGAGGGGGTGAAAAACTGTTTTTT. Translation gives CASSFDRGGGEKLFF.

CDR3 nucleotide sequence: TGTGCCAGCAAACAGGGGGTTGGACAGCCCCAGCATTTT. Its protein product is CASKQGVGQPQHF. The chain has TRBV6-1 and TRBJ1-5; 8 nucleotides match TRBD1. V shed 7 bases, J shed 7 bases, and the junction held 6 bases outside the gene matches. The CDR3 contains 13 residues. From germline, CDR1 is MNHNS and CDR2 SASEGT.

The chain links TRBV2 to TRBJ1-1, with 9 bases matching TRBD1. Germline CDR1 is SNHLY and CDR2 is FYNNEI. The junction had 2 bases not matched to a gene; V was cut back by 8 bases and J by 4 bases. This CDR3 comprises 12 residues. Written as DNA, the CDR3 is TGTGCCAGCTCGGGACAGGGCACTGAAGCTTTCTTT. The encoded protein is CASSGQGTEAFF.

This clonotype was seen repeatedly, ten times or more. This sequence joins TRBV27 and TRBJ2-7, with no clear D. Germline assignment: CDR1 MNHEY and CDR2 SMNVEV (reference sequence). The CDR3 is made up of 13 amino acids. The V gene lost 4 bases and the J gene lost 3 bases, with 10 bases spanning the gap. This CDR3 reads CASSYLGNYEQYF. In nucleotides, the CDR3 is TGTGCCAGCAGTTATCTAGGGAACTACGAGCAGTACTTC.

The rearrangement uses TRBV19 and TRBJ2-3; D gene uncertain. Germline-derived CDR1 and CDR2 are LNHDA and SQIVND (reference sequence). The CDR3 runs 11 residues. Trimming removed 3 bases at V and 4 bases at J, with 2 bases between. The CDR3 nucleotides are TGTGCCAGTAGTATGGCAGATACGCAGTATTTT. Its protein product is CASSMADTQYF.

The chain couples TRBV7-8 to TRBJ1-3; 9 bases align to TRBD1. V shed 5 bases, J shed 3 bases, and the junction held 5 bases outside the gene matches. The length of the CDR3 is 15 residues. Germline V gene lookup returns CDR1 SGHVS and CDR2 FQNEAQ. CDR3 sequence reads: CASSLGTGLGNTIYF. In DNA form, the CDR3 reads TGTGCCAGCAGCCTCGGGACAGGGCTTGGAAACACCATATATTTT.

Note on this clonotype: Given a much more abundant clone one base away, this may be a read error. V usage is TRBV27 and J usage is TRBJ2-7; D ambiguous. The CDR3 loop spans 15 amino acids. Per the germline V gene, CDR1 is MNHEY and CDR2 is SMNVEV (reference sequence). CDR3 loop: CASRLTRMSSHEQYF. For the CDR3, the DNA is TGTGCCAGCAGATTGACGCGGATGAGCTCCCACGAGCAGTACTTC.

Points on this clonotype: One junction end does not reproduce the germline sequence, and a read error may be involved. The CDR3 loop reads CASSQSGQNYDQYF. In nucleotides, the CDR3 is TGTGCCAGCAGTCAATCGGGACAAAACTACGACCAGTACTTC. The genes are TRBV27 and TRBJ2-7; tentatively, D is TRBD1 (6 bases). CDR1 and CDR2 from the germline V gene are MNHEY and SMNVEV (reference sequence). The CDR3 has 14 amino acids.

At least ten counts were recorded for this clonotype. This sequence joins TRBV30 and TRBJ1-1; D remains ambiguous. CDR3 size: 12 residues. From germline, CDR1 is GTSNPN and CDR2 SVGIG (reference sequence). The V and J ends lost 5 bases and 1 base respectively, with 8 bases between them. CDR3 loop: CAWEGENTEAFF. The CDR3 DNA is TGTGCCTGGGAGGGAGAGAACACTGAAGCTTTCTTT.

This clonotype occurred many times. The chain links TRBV12-3 or TRBV12-4 to TRBJ2-1; D ambiguous. The CDR3 is 11 amino acids. Deletions cut 3 bases from V and 10 bases from J, with 7 bases between. This chain's CDR3 is CASSFSGEQFF. The CDR3 region has the DNA TGTGCCAGCAGTTTTTCCGGAGAGCAGTTCTTC.

On this clonotype: A single base separates this from a much larger clone, so it may be a read error. This chain joins TRBV7-9 and TRBJ2-5; 14 bases map to TRBD2. The junction had 7 bases not matched to a gene; V was cut back by 5 bases and J by 5 bases. Germline CDR1 is SEHNR and CDR2 is FQNEAQ (reference sequence). The CDR3 contains 16 residues. CDR3 in amino acids: CASSARTSGRSETQYF. The CDR3 DNA follows: TGTGCCAGCAGCGCACGGACTAGCGGGAGGTCTGAGACCCAGTACTTC.

The chain uses TRBV6-2 or TRBV6-3 and TRBJ2-3, with TRBD2 identical over 11 bases. The length of the CDR3 is 17 residues. The ends lost 5 bases at V and 4 bases at J; junction bases unmatched: 11. Germline CDR1 MNHEY, CDR2 SVGEGT. The CDR3 sequence is CASSPIAGGRSSDTQYF. The CDR3 nucleotides are TGTGCCAGCAGTCCAATAGCGGGAGGGAGATCATCAGATACGCAGTATTTT.

This clonotype was observed at least ten times. The rearrangement links TRBV20-1 to TRBJ2-7; D unresolved. The V and J ends lost 0 bases and 4 bases respectively, with 10 bases between them. Germline CDR1 reads DFQATT; CDR2 reads SNEGSKA (reference sequence). This CDR3 is built from 13 residues. Here the CDR3 DNA reads TGCAGTGCTAGAGATCCGAAAAGGTACGAGCAGTACTTC. Translation: CSARDPKRYEQYF.

V is TRBV14 and J is TRBJ2-2; TRBD1 matches at 7 bases. The CDR3 length is 15 residues. The V segment lost 7 bases and the J segment 6 bases; nucleotides outside the gene matches: 11. CDR1 is SGHDN, CDR2 FVKESK, per germline. In nucleotides, the CDR3 is TGTGCCAGCAAGGGGACCGGGACAGTGGCCGGGGAGCTGTTTTTT. Translated, it gives CASKGTGTVAGELFF. The variable domain in full, completed from reference TRBV14 and TRBJ2-2, reads EAGVTQFPSHSVIEKGQTVTLRCDPISGHDNLYWYRRVMGKEIKFLLHFVKESKQDESGMPNNRFLAERTGGTYSTLKVQPAELEDSGVYFCASKGTGTVAGELFFGEGSRLTVL.

The J gene is TRBJ2-7, the V gene TRBV27; 14 nucleotides line up with TRBD2. Germline CDR1 MNHEY, CDR2 SMNVEV (reference sequence). The V gene end was trimmed by 2 bases and the J gene end by 7 bases; junction bases not matched to a gene: 1. CDR3 length: 14 amino acids. The CDR3 protein is CASSLRTSGREQYF. The CDR3 DNA follows: TGTGCCAGCAGTTTACGGACTAGCGGGAGGGAGCAGTACTTC.